Each of the 3 T cell receptor beta chains below was sequenced from the same sample in a study of cytomegalovirus exposure and HLA in healthy donors. The protocol was immunoSEQ multiplex PCR, while the TCRdb copy is restricted to in-frame clones and leaves out a portion. The data hold about 190,000 clones, with roughly 88% observed a single time. The sample taken for sequencing was PBMCs. The receptor set was obtained from a woman between 18 and 30 years old in good health and CMV-seronegative.

The chain uses TRBV7-8 and TRBJ1-1; D not resolved. Germline CDR1 SGHVS, CDR2 FQNEAQ. The CDR3 totals 17 residues. V was pared by 3 bases and J by 1 base, with 18 bases between. DNA for the CDR3: TGTGCCAGCAGCTTCCGTTTGGGAGGCAACCAGAACACTGAAGCTTTCTTT. Translating it yields CASSFRLGGNQNTEAFF.

The gene calls are TRBV5-4 and TRBJ1-1, with D maybe TRBD1 (6 bases). The V gene lost 4 bases and the J gene lost 4 bases, with 20 bases spanning the gap. The CDR3 extends over 16 amino acids. Germline V gene sequence: CDR1 SGHNT, CDR2 YYREEE (reference sequence). CDR3 in DNA: TGTGCCAGCAGCCCAGACCCGAAAATGGGGGCCACTGAAGCTTTCTTT. Its translation is CASSPDPKMGATEAFF.

The genes are TRBV5-1 and TRBJ2-7; 8 nucleotides align to TRBD2. The germline V gene has CDR1 SGHRS and CDR2 YFSETQ. The CDR3 is 14 residues long. V lost 2 bases, J lost 7 bases, and 8 bases stayed unmatched. The CDR3 coding sequence is TGCGCCAGCAGCTTAGACGGGGGGGCCGGGGAGCAGTACTTC. Protein: CASSLDGGAGEQYF.